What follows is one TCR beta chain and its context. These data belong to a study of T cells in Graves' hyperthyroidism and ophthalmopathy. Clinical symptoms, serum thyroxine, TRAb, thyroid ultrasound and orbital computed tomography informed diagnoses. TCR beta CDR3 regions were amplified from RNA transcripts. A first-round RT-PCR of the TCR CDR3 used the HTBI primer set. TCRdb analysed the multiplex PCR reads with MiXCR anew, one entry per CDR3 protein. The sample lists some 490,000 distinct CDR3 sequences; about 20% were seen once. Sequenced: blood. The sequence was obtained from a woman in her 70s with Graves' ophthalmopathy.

CDR3 sequence reads: CASSELSGGTGANVLTF. CDR3 nucleotide sequence: TGTGCCAGCAGTGAACTATCGGGAGGAACCGGGGCCAACGTCCTGACTTTC. The chain is built from TRBV2 and TRBJ2-6; 7 bases fit TRBD2. There are 17 residues in the CDR3. Germline trimming cut 2 bases from V and 4 bases from J; bases unmatched to any gene: 8. From germline, CDR1 is SNHLY and CDR2 FYNNEI.